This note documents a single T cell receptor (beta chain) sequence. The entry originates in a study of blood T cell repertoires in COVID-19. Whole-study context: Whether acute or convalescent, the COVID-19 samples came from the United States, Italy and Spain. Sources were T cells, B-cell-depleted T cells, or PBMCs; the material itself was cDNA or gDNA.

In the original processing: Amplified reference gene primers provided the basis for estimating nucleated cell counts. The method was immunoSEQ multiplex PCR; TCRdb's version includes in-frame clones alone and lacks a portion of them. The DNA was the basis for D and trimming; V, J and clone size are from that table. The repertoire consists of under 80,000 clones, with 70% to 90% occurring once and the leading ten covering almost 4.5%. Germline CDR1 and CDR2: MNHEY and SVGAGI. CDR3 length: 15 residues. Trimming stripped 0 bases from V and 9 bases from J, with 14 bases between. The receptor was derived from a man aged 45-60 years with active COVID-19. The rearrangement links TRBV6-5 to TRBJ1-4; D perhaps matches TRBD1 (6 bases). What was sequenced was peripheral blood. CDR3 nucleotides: TGTGCCAGCAGTTACTCGGTTCAACGGGACAAAAAACTGTTTTTT. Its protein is CASSYSVQRDKKLFF.